This T cell receptor beta chain was profiled in a study of identical twins. Healthy Caucasians provided all donations. The V gene's germline CDR1 is KGHSH and CDR2 LQKENI. The germline V and J ends were trimmed by 2 bases and 5 bases, with 10 bases remaining between them. The CDR3 has 14 amino acids. TCRdb re-derived calls from the 5' RACE reads in MiXCR, one entry per CDR3 protein. Here the sample spans roughly 720,000 distinct CDR3 sequences, about 20% being singletons. The same specimen was also included in a second study, on T cells expressing NK-cell markers. That source adds: Among the eight sequenced donors, seven tested HCMV-seropositive and one tested seronegative. Once again these clonotypes came out on top in the CD3+CD56-NKG2C+ fraction of a few donors.

The chain recombines TRBV18 with TRBJ2-1, with D uncertain. The clonotype originates from a woman younger than 35 in good health. Sequencing was done on a sample of PBMCs. The CDR3 loop reads CASSPTTIHNEQFF. CDR3 DNA sequence: TGTGCCAGCTCACCAACCACAATACACAATGAGCAGTTCTTC.